These 18 T cell receptor beta chains were sequenced from one sample in a study of blood T cell repertoires in COVID-19. Produced via immunoSEQ multiplex PCR; TCRdb's table is partial and in-frame only. The table lists about 210,000 clones, approximately 80% of them singletons. The specimen was peripheral blood. Source of these receptors: a man aged 60-69 years with acute or convalescent COVID-19.

The V and J genes are TRBV6-6 and TRBJ1-2; D might be TRBD1 (6 bases). Trimming removed 6 bases from V and 0 bases from J, with 17 bases in between. CDR3 length: 16 residues. CDR1 MNHNY and CDR2 SVGAGI come from the germline V gene (reference sequence). The CDR3 here is CASSQRTAPTNYGYTF. For the CDR3, the DNA is TGTGCCAGCAGCCAGAGGACAGCCCCAACTAACTATGGCTACACCTTC.

The V gene is TRBV25-1, the J gene TRBJ2-7; 8 nucleotides match TRBD1. CDR3 size: 16 residues. Trimming at V came to 0 bases and at J to 0 bases, leaving 4 bases not matched to a gene. The germline V gene encodes CDR1 MGHDK and CDR2 SYGVNS. DNA for the CDR3: TGTGCCAGCAGTGAATACGACAGGGGCCTCTCCTACGAGCAGTACTTC. Amino acids: CASSEYDRGLSYEQYF.

This clone was seen once. V is TRBV9 and J is TRBJ1-1, with D perhaps TRBD1 (5 bases). The V and J ends lost 0 bases and 6 bases respectively, with 9 bases between them. The CDR3 is made up of 13 amino acids. In germline, CDR1 is SGDLS, CDR2 YYNGEE. CDR3 residues: CASSVAGGPEAFF. CDR3 nucleotide sequence: TGTGCCAGCAGCGTAGCGGGGGGACCTGAAGCTTTCTTT.

This rearrangement joins TRBV11-2 to TRBJ2-1, with 7 bases matching TRBD1. CDR3 length: 15 residues. Germline values: CDR1 SGHAT, CDR2 FQNNGV. J lost 3 bases, V lost 5 bases, and 7 bases had no gene match. The chain's CDR3 is CASSRPGGDYNEQFF. DNA of the CDR3: TGTGCCAGCAGCAGACCAGGGGGAGACTACAATGAGCAGTTCTTC.

The V gene is TRBV5-4, the J gene TRBJ1-5; TRBD1 aligns across 10 bases. V dropped 8 bases and J dropped 0; count of bases not matched to a gene: 5. This CDR3 spans 15 amino acids. Germline values: CDR1 SGHNT, CDR2 YYREEE (reference sequence). The CDR3 protein is CASSRDRGSNQPQHF. For the CDR3, the DNA is TGTGCCAGTTCCCGGGACAGGGGTAGCAATCAGCCCCAGCATTTT.

The chain uses TRBV30 and TRBJ2-1; TRBD2 agrees at 9 bases. The CDR3 has 15 residues. The ends lost 4 bases at V and 4 bases at J; junction bases unmatched: 8. Germline CDR1 and CDR2: GTSNPN and SVGIG (reference sequence). CDR3: CAWTPPSGVYNEQFF. In DNA, the CDR3 is TGTGCCTGGACTCCCCCTAGCGGGGTATACAATGAGCAGTTCTTC.

This sequence joins TRBV9 and TRBJ2-1; the match to TRBD2 covers 13 bases. The CDR3 extends over 15 amino acids. V shed 5 bases and J 8 bases; nucleotides not matched to a gene: 7. In germline, CDR1 is SGDLS, CDR2 YYNGEE. CDR3 loop: CASSFTSGGAYEQFF. Here the CDR3 DNA reads TGTGCCAGCAGTTTTACTAGCGGGGGGGCCTATGAGCAGTTCTTC.

V and J are TRBV24-1 and TRBJ2-1, with 7 bases fitting TRBD1. The length of the CDR3 is 15 residues. V shed 6 bases, J shed 4 bases, and the junction held 8 bases outside the gene matches. Germline lookup yields CDR1 KGHDR and CDR2 SFDVKD. CDR3 region: CATSQTGTVYNEQFF. CDR3 coding DNA: TGTGCCACCAGTCAAACAGGGACAGTATACAATGAGCAGTTCTTC.

This clone was recorded once. V is TRBV13 and J is TRBJ1-2; a possible D gene is TRBD1 (5 bases). The germline V gene encodes CDR1 PRHDT and CDR2 FYEKMQ (reference sequence). Trimming shortened V by 5 bases and J by 4 bases, and 11 bases separated the two germline ends. The CDR3 sequence is 13 residues long. The chain's CDR3 is CASSVTGSYGYTF. For the CDR3, the DNA is TGTGCCAGCAGCGTAACAGGCAGCTATGGCTACACCTTC.

The chain couples TRBV21-1 to TRBJ2-3; the table's TRBD1 call for D was not verified on the DNA. TRBV21-1 has pseudogene status. This CDR3 contains 16 residues. The CDR3 region has the DNA TGTGCCAGCAGCAAAACTGGGACAGGGATTTCAGATACGCAGTATTTT. The encoded protein is CASSKTGTGISDTQYF.

This chain connects TRBV3-1 (or the pseudogene TRBV3-2) to TRBJ2-5; a possible D gene is TRBD1 (6 bases). The germline V gene encodes CDR1 LGHDT and CDR2 YNNKEL (reference sequence). The CDR3 loop spans 19 amino acids. The ends were cut back, 4 bases at V and 5 bases at J, with 29 bases in the middle. As DNA, the CDR3 is TGTGCCAGCAGCCGAGAGAGGCCAGGGGCCGGCACGGTATCTGAGACCCAGTACTTC. This translates into CASSRERPGAGTVSETQYF.

This clone was detected once. The chain has TRBV7-9 and TRBJ2-1; the match to TRBD2 covers 7 bases. V lost 3 bases to trimming and J lost 2 bases; unmatched junction nucleotides: 7. The CDR3 runs 16 residues. Germline V gene sequence: CDR1 SEHNR, CDR2 FQNEAQ (reference sequence). The CDR3 protein is CASSFGAGTTYNEQFF. In DNA, the CDR3 is TGTGCCAGCAGCTTCGGAGCGGGAACCACCTACAATGAGCAGTTCTTC.

The J gene is TRBJ1-2, the V gene TRBV6-5; 12 bases agree with TRBD1. Per germline, CDR1 MNHEY and CDR2 SVGAGI. V was clipped by 6 bases and J by 6 bases; unmatched bases: 8. The CDR3 is 15 amino acids. DNA of the CDR3: TGTGCCAGCAGGCTGGGACAGGGGGCCTCGAATGGCTACACCTTC. Residues: CASRLGQGASNGYTF.

J is TRBJ1-1 and V is TRBV6-6, with D tentatively TRBD1 (5 bases). Trimming stripped 5 bases from V and 1 base from J, with 11 bases between. The CDR3 loop spans 14 amino acids. Germline assignment: CDR1 MNHNY and CDR2 SVGAGI (reference sequence). In DNA form, the CDR3 reads TGTGCCAGCAGTACTGCGGGACGGAACACTGAAGCTTTCTTT. As protein: CASSTAGRNTEAFF.

This sequence joins TRBV6-2 or TRBV6-3 and TRBJ1-1; D unclear. CDR3 length: 15 residues. Trimming shortened V by 2 bases and J by 7 bases, and 17 bases separated the two germline ends. Germline V lookup: CDR1 MNHEY, CDR2 SVGEGT. CDR3 bases: TGTGCCAGCAGTTACGGAGGACGGAGTCCCTTTGAAGCTTTCTTT. It codes for CASSYGGRSPFEAFF.

The V gene is TRBV27, the J gene TRBJ2-2; a possible D gene is TRBD2 (5 bases). This CDR3 has 14 amino acids. V was cut by 2 bases and J by 6 bases, with 10 bases left in between. Germline V gives CDR1 MNHEY, CDR2 SMNVEV (reference sequence). CDR3 DNA sequence: TGTGCCAGCAGTTTAATGACTAATCCCGGGGAGCTGTTTTTT. It encodes CASSLMTNPGELFF.

This chain joins TRBV21-1 and TRBJ2-7; TRBD1 was called by the table and not checked on the DNA. TRBV21-1 is flagged as a pseudogene. This CDR3 has 17 residues. The DNA of the CDR3 is TGTGCCAGCAGCAAAGCGTGTCGCCGGGACAGGGGGATTGTTCAGTACTTC. It specifies CASSKACRRDRGIVQYF.

The V call is TRBV2, the J call TRBJ2-7; no reliable D call. Germline-derived CDR1 and CDR2 are SNHLY and FYNNEI. Trimming left V 1 base short and J 6 bases short, with 13 bases between. CDR3 length: 14 residues. CDR3 amino acids: CASSEGIPGFEQYF. The CDR3 DNA follows: TGTGCCAGCAGTGAAGGAATCCCAGGCTTCGAGCAGTACTTC.